This TCR beta chain was captured by sequencing in a study of blood T cell repertoires in COVID-19. Study details: Some COVID-19 samples were acute and others convalescent; all came from the United States, Italy and Spain. T cells, B-cell-depleted T cells, or PBMCs provided the cDNA or gDNA that served as material.

The germline V gene has CDR1 LGHNA and CDR2 YSLEER. J lost 5 bases, V lost 4 bases, and 9 bases had no gene match. This CDR3 contains 15 residues. Per the study methods: Amplifying reference gene primers gave estimates of nucleated cell counts. Using immunoSEQ multiplex PCR, the repertoire was profiled, and TCRdb retains in-frame clones only, with some absent. Clone size and V and J calls were adopted from that table, with D and trimming inferred from the DNA. The repertoire has tens of thousands of clones, roughly four fifths of them found once; the top ten carry 0.83%. The material sequenced was peripheral blood. The receptor's source is a woman between 65 and 79 years old with acute or convalescent COVID-19. The genes are TRBV4-3 and TRBJ1-1; 8 bases match TRBD1. The CDR3, as DNA: TGCGCCAGCAGCCTCGCTTCAGGGGGCGCAACTGAAGCTTTCTTT. It yields the protein CASSLASGGATEAFF.